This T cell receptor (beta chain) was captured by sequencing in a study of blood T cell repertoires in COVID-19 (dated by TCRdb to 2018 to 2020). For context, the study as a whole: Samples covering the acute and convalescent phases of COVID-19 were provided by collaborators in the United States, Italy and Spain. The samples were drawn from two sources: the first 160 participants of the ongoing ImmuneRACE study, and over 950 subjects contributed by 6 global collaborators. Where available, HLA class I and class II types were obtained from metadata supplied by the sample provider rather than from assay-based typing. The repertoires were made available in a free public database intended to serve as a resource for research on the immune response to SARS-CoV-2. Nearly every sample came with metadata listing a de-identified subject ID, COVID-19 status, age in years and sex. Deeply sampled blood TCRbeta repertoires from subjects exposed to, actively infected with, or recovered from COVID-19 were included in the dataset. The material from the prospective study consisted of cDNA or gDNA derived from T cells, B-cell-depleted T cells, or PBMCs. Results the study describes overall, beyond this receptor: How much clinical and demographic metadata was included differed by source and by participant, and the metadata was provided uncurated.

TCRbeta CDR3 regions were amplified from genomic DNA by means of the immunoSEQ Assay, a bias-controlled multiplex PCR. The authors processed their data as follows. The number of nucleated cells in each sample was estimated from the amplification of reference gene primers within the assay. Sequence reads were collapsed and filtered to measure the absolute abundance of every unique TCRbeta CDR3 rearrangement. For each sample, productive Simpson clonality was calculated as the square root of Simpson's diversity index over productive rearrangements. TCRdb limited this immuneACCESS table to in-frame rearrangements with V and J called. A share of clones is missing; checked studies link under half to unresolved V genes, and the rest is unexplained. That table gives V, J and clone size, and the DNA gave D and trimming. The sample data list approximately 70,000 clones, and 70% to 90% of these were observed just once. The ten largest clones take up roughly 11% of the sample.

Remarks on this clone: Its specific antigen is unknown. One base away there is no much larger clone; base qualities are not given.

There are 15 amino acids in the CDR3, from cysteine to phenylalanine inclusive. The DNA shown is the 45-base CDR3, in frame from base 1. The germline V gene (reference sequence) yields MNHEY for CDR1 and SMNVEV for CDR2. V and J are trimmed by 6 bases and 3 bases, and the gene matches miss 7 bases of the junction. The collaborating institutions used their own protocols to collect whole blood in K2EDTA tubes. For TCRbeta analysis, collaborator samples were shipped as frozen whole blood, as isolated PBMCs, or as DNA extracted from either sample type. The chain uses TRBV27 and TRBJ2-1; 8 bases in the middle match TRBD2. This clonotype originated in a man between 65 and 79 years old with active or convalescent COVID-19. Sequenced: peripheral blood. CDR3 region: CASSRSGMNYNEQFF. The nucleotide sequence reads TGTGCCAGCAGCCGTAGCGGGATGAACTACAATGAGCAGTTCTTC.